The next 25 T cell receptor beta chains were all read from a single sample in a study of shared clonotypes between healthy human individuals. CD45RO-negative, CCR7-positively selected cells formed the naive CD8 fraction, excluding terminally differentiated effector memory CD45RA+ cells. This table comes from immunoSEQ multiplex PCR, and its TCRdb copy is limited to in-frame clones, with some not included. The table has some 2 million clones, roughly 95% seen once. The sample was naive CD8+ T cells sorted from blood. These TCRs come from a young man in good health.

The chain is built from TRBV5-1 and TRBJ1-1; D not resolved. This CDR3 spans 15 amino acids. V was cut by 0 bases and J by 4 bases, with 13 bases left in between. Looked up from germline, CDR1 is SGHRS and CDR2 is YFSETQ. This CDR3 is CASSLAMGGLTEAFF. For the CDR3, the DNA is TGCGCCAGCAGCTTGGCCATGGGTGGGCTCACTGAAGCTTTCTTT.

In regard to this clone: The same CDR3 arises from other DNA sequences in this sample as well. The V gene is TRBV4-2, the J gene TRBJ2-7, with a possible D match to TRBD1 (5 bases). The CDR3 length is 13 residues. Trimming removed 0 bases at V and 3 bases at J, with 6 bases between. In germline, CDR1 is LGHNA, CDR2 YNFKEQ. The CDR3 DNA reads TGTGCCAGCAGCCAAGATAGGGGCTACGAGCAGTACTTC. Its protein is CASSQDRGYEQYF.

J is TRBJ1-2 and V is TRBV6-5; D may be TRBD1 (6 bases). Germline CDR1 is MNHEY and CDR2 is SVGAGI. There are 14 residues in the CDR3. The V end was cut by 1 base, the J end by 8 bases, with 14 bases between. CDR3 DNA sequence: TGTGCCAGCAGTTACTTGGACAGCTTAGAGGGCTACACCTTC. Its translation is CASSYLDSLEGYTF.

The V call is TRBV30, the J call TRBJ2-7; perhaps TRBD1 as D (5 bases). Trimming removed 1 base at V and 0 bases at J, with 13 bases between. This CDR3 contains 15 residues. Germline V gene lookup returns CDR1 GTSNPN and CDR2 SVGIG (reference sequence). The DNA for the CDR3 is TGTGCCTGGAGTGACCCAGCAGGGATCTCCTACGAGCAGTACTTC. Protein: CAWSDPAGISYEQYF.

This clone was found once. The chain uses TRBV2 and TRBJ2-7; TRBD1 might be the D (6 bases). The germline gives CDR1 SNHLY, CDR2 FYNNEI. V lost 10 bases to trimming and J lost 4 bases, with 17 bases between them. The CDR3 is 13 amino acids. In DNA form, the CDR3 reads TGTGCCACCCAACAGGGCCCGAGATACGAGCAGTACTTC. Encoded protein: CATQQGPRYEQYF.

This chain connects TRBV29-1 to TRBJ2-7; 7 nucleotides match TRBD2. The CDR3 loop spans 13 amino acids. V lost 8 bases, J lost 0 bases, and 7 bases stayed unmatched. Germline lookup yields CDR1 SQVTM and CDR2 ANQGSEA. CDR3 DNA sequence: TGCAGCACCTACGGGGGGAGCTCCTACGAGCAGTACTTC. This translates into CSTYGGSSYEQYF.

The chain uses TRBV19 and TRBJ2-7, with D perhaps TRBD1 or TRBD2 (5 bases each). The CDR3 runs 15 residues. Trimming shortened V by 3 bases and J by 3 bases, and 15 bases separated the two germline ends. Germline V gene lookup returns CDR1 LNHDA and CDR2 SQIVND (reference sequence). The CDR3 DNA follows: TGTGCCAGTAGTATCGACACCGGGGCGAACTACGAGCAGTACTTC. Encoded protein: CASSIDTGANYEQYF. The complete variable domain, with remaining parts taken from reference TRBV19 and TRBJ2-7, reads DGGITQSPKYLFRKEGQNVTLSCEQNLNHDAMYWYRQDPGQGLRLIYYSQIVNDFQKGDIAEGYSVSREKKESFPLTVTSAQKNPTAFYLCASSIDTGANYEQYFGPGTRLTVT.

This clone was observed once. V gene TRBV7-9 combines with J gene TRBJ2-3, with D perhaps matching TRBD1 or TRBD2 (6 bases each). V was cut by 3 bases and J by 7 bases, with 14 bases left in between. The CDR3 is 14 amino acids. Germline CDR1 SEHNR, CDR2 FQNEAQ (reference sequence). In DNA, the CDR3 is TGTGCCAGCAGCTTCAGGGGAGGAGAAAATACGCAGTATTTT. It translates to CASSFRGGENTQYF.

This clone was recorded only once. This chain uses TRBV5-6 with TRBJ2-7, with 7 bases matching TRBD2. CDR1 SGHDT and CDR2 YYEEEE come from the germline V gene. V was pared by 3 bases and J by 3 bases, with 12 bases of the junction left unmatched. This CDR3 comprises 16 residues. CDR3 region: CASSSTVGGDYYEQYF. The DNA for the CDR3 is TGTGCCAGCAGCTCGACGGTTGGCGGGGACTACTACGAGCAGTACTTC.

The CDR3 loop reads CAWSGGLAGLNEQFF. The CDR3 DNA reads as TGTGCCTGGAGCGGCGGACTAGCGGGACTAAATGAGCAGTTCTTC. V usage is TRBV30 and J usage is TRBJ2-1, with 12 nucleotides matching TRBD2. Looked up from germline, CDR1 is GTSNPN and CDR2 is SVGIG (reference sequence). J was trimmed by 7 bases and V by 3 bases; bases with no gene match: 7. The CDR3 spans 15 residues. The whole variable domain, remainder taken from reference TRBV30 and TRBJ2-1, is SQTIHQWPATLVQPVGSPLSLECTVEGTSNPNLYWYRQAAGRGLQLLFYSVGIGQISSEVPQNLSASRPQDRQFILSSKKLLLSDSGFYLCAWSGGLAGLNEQFFGPGTRLTVL.

The CDR3 DNA follows: TGCGCCAGCAGCCAAGATACCCGAGGGGAAAAACTGTTTTTT. Amino acids: CASSQDTRGEKLFF. This sequence joins TRBV4-3 and TRBJ1-4, with D hard to call. V lost 0 bases to trimming and J lost 8 bases, with 10 bases between them. Germline CDR1 reads LGHNA; CDR2 reads YSLEER. The CDR3 covers 14 residues.

V is TRBV5-4 and J is TRBJ2-5; D possibly corresponds to TRBD1 (5 bases). Germline loops: CDR1 SGHNT, CDR2 YYREEE (reference sequence). The CDR3 is 15 residues long. Between the trimmed V and J ends, which lost 3 bases and 2 bases, there was a span of 14 bases. The CDR3 DNA follows: TGTGCCAGCAGCTATTGGGGTCAGGGACAAGAGACCCAGTACTTC. Its translation: CASSYWGQGQETQYF.

CDR3 DNA: TGTGCCAGCAGCCCCCTCGGCGGGGCCGAAGCCTACGAGCAGTACTTC. Translating it yields CASSPLGGAEAYEQYF. The rearrangement links TRBV28 to TRBJ2-7, with D perhaps TRBD2 (6 bases). The CDR3 is 16 amino acids. Trimming took off 6 bases at V and 2 bases at J, with 20 bases between the two ends. Germline V gene data show CDR1 as MDHEN and CDR2 as SYDVKM.

The chain has TRBV10-1 and TRBJ2-1, with 10 bases fitting TRBD2. Losses at the gene ends were 3 bases for V and 2 bases for J; bases not matched to a gene: 7. CDR3 length equals 17 residues. Germline lookup yields CDR1 WNHNN and CDR2 SYGVQD (reference sequence). The CDR3 nucleotides read TGCGCCAGCAGTGAAAGGCTACTAGCGGGGACCTACAATGAGCAGTTCTTC. It codes for CASSERLLAGTYNEQFF.

The chain has TRBV11-2 and TRBJ2-7; the match to TRBD1 covers 8 bases. V lost 3 bases and J lost 2; bases outside the gene matches: 15. The CDR3 runs 18 residues. From germline, CDR1 is SGHAT and CDR2 FQNNGV. This CDR3 is CASSFDLWTGMDTYEQYF. CDR3 in DNA: TGTGCCAGCAGCTTCGACCTCTGGACAGGGATGGACACCTACGAGCAGTACTTC.

V usage is TRBV6-1 and J usage is TRBJ2-5; possibly TRBD1 or TRBD2 for D (7 bases each). Germline V gene sequence: CDR1 MNHNS, CDR2 SASEGT. The V and J ends lost 2 bases and 4 bases respectively, with 26 bases between them. The CDR3 contains 19 residues. CDR3 nucleotides: TGTGCCAGCAGTGAACTCGCCTTACCCAGGGGGGGCGGTGTAGAGACCCAGTACTTC. As protein: CASSELALPRGGGVETQYF.

V usage is TRBV4-3 and J usage is TRBJ2-5; 10 bases map to TRBD2. The germline V gene has CDR1 LGHNA and CDR2 YSLEER. CDR3 length equals 14 residues. The V gene end was trimmed by 0 bases and the J gene end by 12 bases; junction bases not matched to a gene: 7. This chain's CDR3 is CASSQELAGEPKYF. CDR3 nucleotide sequence: TGCGCCAGCAGCCAAGAGCTAGCGGGAGAACCGAAGTACTTC.

In nucleotides, the CDR3 is TGTGCCAGCAACGGGGACAGCCCCAGGGAAAAACTGTTTTTT. Residues: CASNGDSPREKLFF. The chain uses TRBV7-9 and TRBJ1-4, with 7 bases that match TRBD1. CDR3 length: 14 amino acids. Germline CDR1 reads SEHNR; CDR2 reads FQNEAQ (reference sequence). V lost 7 bases to trimming and J lost 8 bases; unmatched junction nucleotides: 10. The complete variable domain, with remaining parts taken from reference TRBV7-9 and TRBJ1-4, reads DTGVSQNPRHKITKRGQNVTFRCDPISEHNRLYWYRQTLGQGPEFLTYFQNEAQLEKSRLLSDRFSAERPKGSFSTLEIQRTEQGDSAMYLCASNGDSPREKLFFGSGTQLSVL.

The V call is TRBV28, the J call TRBJ1-1; TRBD1 is a possible D gene (5 bases). Trimming took 3 bases from V and 0 from J, leaving 17 bases between them. The CDR3 is 17 amino acids. Germline-derived CDR1 and CDR2 are MDHEN and SYDVKM. The CDR3 DNA reads as TGTGCCAGCAGTTTGGGGCAGGGTCCCGTCATGAACACTGAAGCTTTCTTT. Translating it yields CASSLGQGPVMNTEAFF.

The chain joins TRBV7-9 to TRBJ2-1, with D uncertain. This CDR3 is 15 amino acids long. Germline V gene lookup returns CDR1 SEHNR and CDR2 FQNEAQ (reference sequence). Deletions cut 4 bases from V and 7 bases from J, with 17 bases between. Here the CDR3 reads CASSWVGSFGNEQFF. CDR3 bases: TGTGCCAGCAGCTGGGTAGGAAGTTTCGGGAATGAGCAGTTCTTC.

The J gene is TRBJ2-3, the V gene TRBV4-3; 7 bases align to TRBD2. This CDR3 contains 16 residues. The germline V gene encodes CDR1 LGHNA and CDR2 YSLEER. With V trimmed by 0 bases and J by 2 bases, 5 bases remained unmatched. This CDR3 reads CASSQDSSGITDTQYF. The CDR3 DNA is TGCGCCAGCAGCCAAGATTCAAGCGGGATCACAGATACGCAGTATTTT.

This clone has only one observation. J is TRBJ2-5 and V is TRBV6-5, with 8 bases identical to TRBD2. The CDR3 consists of 15 residues. Per the germline V gene, CDR1 is MNHEY and CDR2 is SVGAGI. The trim removed 1 base at V and 2 bases at J, leaving 3 bases unmatched. As DNA, the CDR3 is TGTGCCAGCAGTTACTACGGGGGGGGGCAAGAGACCCAGTACTTC. Encoded protein: CASSYYGGGQETQYF.

The rearrangement uses TRBV4-1 and TRBJ2-5, with D possibly called TRBD1 or TRBD2 (5 bases each). Trimming removed 2 bases from V and 5 bases from J, with 9 bases in between. Per germline, CDR1 MGHRA and CDR2 YSYEKL. This CDR3 is built from 13 residues. The CDR3 DNA sequence: TGCGCCAGCAGCCAAATTGGGACGGAGACCCAGTACTTC. This gives the protein CASSQIGTETQYF.

The genes are TRBV6-1 and TRBJ1-5, with 7 bases matching TRBD1. Unmatched junction bases numbered 8, after V lost 0 bases and J lost 3 bases. CDR3 length: 17 residues. Germline CDR1 is MNHNS and CDR2 is SASEGT. As DNA, the CDR3 is TGTGCCAGCAGTGAAGCCAGGACAGGCCGCTTCAATCAGCCCCAGCATTTT. Protein sequence: CASSEARTGRFNQPQHF.

This clone was detected only once. This chain joins TRBV9 and TRBJ2-3; TRBD2 matches 8 bases. Germline V CDR1 and CDR2: SGDLS, YYNGEE. Trimming cost V 6 bases and J 7 bases; bases outside gene matches: 13. The CDR3 is made up of 15 amino acids. This CDR3 reads CASTPDGTSGYTQYF. The CDR3 nucleotides are TGTGCCAGCACCCCAGACGGGACTAGTGGGTATACGCAGTATTTT.